This is a list of T cell receptor beta chains from one sample in a study of blood T cell repertoires in COVID-19. Profiling relied on immunoSEQ multiplex PCR, and the TCRdb table lists in-frame clones only, not all of them. The table shows fewer than 600,000 clones, with 89% occurring only once. The sample comprised peripheral blood. All receptors come from a young man with COVID-19, enrolled during active disease. Both conserved end residues are part of each CDR3. A D gene is named only where the DNA matches it firmly. Where a row states a size, it is once, few, many or the class of an expanded clone; other rows omit it.

clone_size: NA
v_call: TRBV10-3
j_call: TRBJ2-7
d_call: NA
cdr3_aa: CAIRDGAYEQYF
cdr3_nt: TGTGCCATCAGGGACGGGGCCTACGAGCAGTACTTC

clone_size: NA
v_call: TRBV5-4
j_call: TRBJ1-3
d_call: TRBD1
cdr3_aa: CASSSGQGSGNTIYF
cdr3_nt: TGTGCCAGCAGCTCGGGACAGGGGTCTGGAAACACCATATATTTT

clone_size: NA
v_call: TRBV7-9
j_call: TRBJ1-6
d_call: NA
cdr3_aa: CASSPEQVRSPLHF
cdr3_nt: TGTGCCAGCAGCCCCGAACAGGTGCGGTCACCCCTCCACTTT

clone_size: NA
v_call: TRBV7-8
j_call: TRBJ2-5
d_call: NA
cdr3_aa: CASSLGGSKTQYF
cdr3_nt: TGTGCCAGCAGCTTAGGAGGGTCCAAGACCCAGTACTTC

clone_size: NA
v_call: TRBV9
j_call: TRBJ1-6
d_call: NA
cdr3_aa: CASSVAVGSPLHF
cdr3_nt: TGTGCCAGCAGCGTAGCTGTGGGCTCACCCCTCCACTTT

clone_size: NA
v_call: TRBV18
j_call: TRBJ2-5
d_call: TRBD1
cdr3_aa: CASSRTQRTGQETQYF
cdr3_nt: TGTGCCAGCTCACGAACCCAACGGACAGGGCAAGAGACCCAGTACTTC

clone_size: NA
v_call: TRBV2
j_call: TRBJ1-1
d_call: NA
cdr3_aa: CASMDGGAFF
cdr3_nt: TGTGCCAGCATGGATGGGGGCGCTTTCTTT

clone_size: NA
v_call: TRBV16
j_call: TRBJ1-6
d_call: NA
cdr3_aa: CASSPGVQSPLHF
cdr3_nt: TGTGCCAGCAGCCCAGGGGTGCAGTCACCCCTCCACTTT

clone_size: NA
v_call: TRBV19
j_call: TRBJ2-2
d_call: NA
cdr3_aa: CASMRGLNTGELFF
cdr3_nt: TGTGCCAGTATGCGGGGGCTAAACACCGGGGAGCTGTTTTTT

clone_size: NA
v_call: TRBV10-2
j_call: TRBJ2-2
d_call: TRBD2
cdr3_aa: CASSPTSGNTGELFF
cdr3_nt: TGCGCCAGCAGCCCCACTAGCGGGAACACCGGGGAGCTGTTTTTT

clone_size: NA
v_call: TRBV11-3
j_call: TRBJ2-5
d_call: TRBD2
cdr3_aa: CASSRTRFETQYF
cdr3_nt: TGTGCCAGCAGCCGGACTAGATTTGAGACCCAGTACTTC

clone_size: NA
v_call: TRBV5-4
j_call: TRBJ2-5
d_call: TRBD1
cdr3_aa: CASSWAQGGQETQYF
cdr3_nt: TGTGCCAGCAGCTGGGCACAGGGGGGACAAGAGACCCAGTACTTC

clone_size: NA
v_call: TRBV19
j_call: TRBJ1-2
d_call: NA
cdr3_aa: CASSPREDWGYTF
cdr3_nt: TGTGCCAGTAGTCCCAGGGAGGATTGGGGCTACACCTTC

clone_size: NA
v_call: TRBV20-1
j_call: TRBJ1-2
d_call: NA
cdr3_aa: CSARGWGGYTF
cdr3_nt: TGCAGTGCTAGAGGGTGGGGCGGCTACACCTTC

clone_size: NA
v_call: TRBV5-4
j_call: TRBJ2-7
d_call: NA
cdr3_aa: CASSLAGFNEQYF
cdr3_nt: TGTGCCAGCAGCTTGGCGGGGTTCAACGAGCAGTACTTC

clone_size: NA
v_call: TRBV11-2
j_call: TRBJ2-1
d_call: TRBD1
cdr3_aa: CASSLGTGRSYNEQFF
cdr3_nt: TGTGCCAGCAGCTTAGGGACAGGGCGGTCCTACAATGAGCAGTTCTTC

clone_size: few
v_call: TRBV10-1
j_call: TRBJ1-3
d_call: TRBD1
cdr3_aa: CASRYRGISGNTIYF
cdr3_nt: TGCGCCAGCAGGTACAGGGGCATCTCTGGAAACACCATATATTTT

clone_size: once
v_call: TRBV5-4
j_call: TRBJ2-3
d_call: NA
cdr3_aa: CASSLDREGDTQYF
cdr3_nt: TGTGCCAGCAGCTTGGACAGGGAAGGGGATACGCAGTATTTT

clone_size: NA
v_call: TRBV5-6
j_call: TRBJ2-5
d_call: TRBD2
cdr3_aa: CASSPWTSGFEETQYF
cdr3_nt: TGTGCCAGCAGCCCCTGGACTAGCGGGTTTGAGGAGACCCAGTACTTC

clone_size: NA
v_call: TRBV24-1
j_call: TRBJ2-1
d_call: NA
cdr3_aa: CATSDPLGPAHEQFF
cdr3_nt: TGTGCCACCAGTGATCCTCTGGGGCCAGCCCATGAGCAGTTCTTC

clone_size: few
v_call: TRBV9
j_call: TRBJ2-1
d_call: TRBD2
cdr3_aa: CASSVLGRTYNEQFF
cdr3_nt: TGTGCCAGCAGCGTCCTCGGGAGGACATACAATGAGCAGTTCTTC

clone_size: NA
v_call: TRBV3-1/TRBV3-2
j_call: TRBJ1-2
d_call: NA
cdr3_aa: CASSQYPTQGPNYGYTF
cdr3_nt: TGTGCCAGCAGCCAATACCCGACCCAGGGCCCTAACTATGGCTACACCTTC

clone_size: NA
v_call: TRBV18
j_call: TRBJ1-4
d_call: NA
cdr3_aa: CASSQGLGEKLFF
cdr3_nt: TGTGCCAGCTCACAGGGGCTAGGGGAAAAACTGTTTTTT

clone_size: NA
v_call: TRBV19
j_call: TRBJ2-2
d_call: NA
cdr3_aa: CASSIGAGPGPGELFF
cdr3_nt: TGTGCCAGTAGTATAGGTGCGGGACCTGGCCCCGGGGAGCTGTTTTTT

clone_size: NA
v_call: TRBV5-4
j_call: TRBJ2-2
d_call: NA
cdr3_aa: CASSSTTYITGELFF
cdr3_nt: TGTGCCAGCAGCTCGACAACCTATATTACCGGGGAGCTGTTTTTT

clone_size: once
v_call: TRBV5-8
j_call: TRBJ1-4
d_call: TRBD1
cdr3_aa: CASSLGDSLNEKLFF
cdr3_nt: TGTGCCAGCAGCTTGGGGGACAGCCTTAATGAAAAACTGTTTTTT

clone_size: NA
v_call: TRBV5-1
j_call: TRBJ2-1
d_call: TRBD2
cdr3_aa: CASSSGLAVNEQFF
cdr3_nt: TGCGCCAGCAGTTCGGGACTAGCGGTCAATGAGCAGTTCTTC

clone_size: once
v_call: TRBV4-1
j_call: TRBJ2-5
d_call: TRBD1
cdr3_aa: CASSQGGGQGQETQYF
cdr3_nt: TGCGCCAGCAGCCAAGGTGGGGGACAGGGCCAAGAGACCCAGTACTTC

clone_size: NA
v_call: TRBV3-1/TRBV3-2
j_call: TRBJ2-7
d_call: NA
cdr3_aa: CASSQAESTEQYF
cdr3_nt: TGTGCCAGCAGCCAAGCGGAGTCCACCGAGCAGTACTTC

clone_size: NA
v_call: TRBV5-6
j_call: TRBJ1-2
d_call: NA
cdr3_aa: CASSLEGFLNYGYTF
cdr3_nt: TGTGCCAGCAGCTTGGAGGGGTTCCTTAACTATGGCTACACCTTC

clone_size: NA
v_call: TRBV2
j_call: TRBJ1-5
d_call: NA
cdr3_aa: CASWDTFSNQPQHF
cdr3_nt: TGTGCCTCGTGGGACACTTTTAGCAATCAGCCCCAGCATTTT

clone_size: NA
v_call: TRBV10-2
j_call: TRBJ2-7
d_call: TRBD2
cdr3_aa: CASQELAGGYEQYF
cdr3_nt: TGCGCCAGCCAAGAACTAGCGGGGGGATACGAGCAGTACTTC

clone_size: NA
v_call: TRBV10-3
j_call: TRBJ2-3
d_call: TRBD1
cdr3_aa: CATGTGTDTQYF
cdr3_nt: TGTGCCACAGGGACAGGCACAGATACGCAGTATTTT

clone_size: NA
v_call: TRBV2
j_call: TRBJ1-6
d_call: TRBD1
cdr3_aa: CASSERTGENSPLHF
cdr3_nt: TGTGCCAGCAGCGAAAGGACAGGGGAAAATTCACCCCTCCACTTT

clone_size: NA
v_call: TRBV13
j_call: TRBJ2-7
d_call: TRBD2
cdr3_aa: CASSFGTSGRYEQYF
cdr3_nt: TGTGCCAGCAGCTTCGGGACTAGCGGGCGCTACGAGCAGTACTTC

clone_size: few
v_call: TRBV19
j_call: TRBJ2-2
d_call: NA
cdr3_aa: CASSPYTGELFF
cdr3_nt: TGTGCCAGTAGTCCCTACACCGGGGAGCTGTTTTTT